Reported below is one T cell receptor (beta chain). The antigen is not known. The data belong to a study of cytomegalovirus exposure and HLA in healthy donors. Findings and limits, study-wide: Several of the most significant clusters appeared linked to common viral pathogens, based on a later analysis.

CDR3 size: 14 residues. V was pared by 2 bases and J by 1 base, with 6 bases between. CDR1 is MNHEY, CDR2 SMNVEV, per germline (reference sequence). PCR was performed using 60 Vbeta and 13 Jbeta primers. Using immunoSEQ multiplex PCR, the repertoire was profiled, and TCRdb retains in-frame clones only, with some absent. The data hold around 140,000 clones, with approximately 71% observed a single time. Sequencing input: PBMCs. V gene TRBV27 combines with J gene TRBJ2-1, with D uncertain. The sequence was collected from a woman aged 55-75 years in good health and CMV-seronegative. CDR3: CASSLEESYNEQFF. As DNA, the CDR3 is TGTGCCAGCAGTTTAGAGGAATCCTACAATGAGCAGTTCTTC.